The rows below give T cell receptor beta chains drawn from one sample of a study of identical twins. TCRdb reprocessed the 5' RACE reads via MiXCR and lists one record per CDR3 protein. This table holds some 730,000 distinct CDR3 sequences, around a sixth found once. A further study also used this sample, focusing on T cells expressing NK-cell markers.

The sample taken for sequencing was PBMCs. The receptors were gathered from a woman younger than 35 in good health. Both conserved end residues are part of each CDR3. The D gene is left open where the match is weak. The listing skips clone size in some rows; elsewhere it reads once, few, many or a size class.

J,size,V,D,DNA,CDR3
TRBJ2-5,-,TRBV6-1,TRBD2,TGTGCCAGCAGCTCCGGGACTAGCAGCACCGATGAGACCCAGTACTTC,CASSSGTSSTDETQYF
TRBJ2-3,few,TRBV11-2,TRBD2,TGTGCCAGCAGTCCGAAGGCGGGAGAGGGGCAGTATTTT,CASSPKAGEGQYF
TRBJ2-3,-,TRBV10-3,-,TGTGCCATCAACCGAGACTCCGCAGATACGCAGTATTTT,CAINRDSADTQYF
TRBJ2-2,few,TRBV27,-,TGTGCCAGCACCCAAAGGCGTGGGGGAAACACCGGGGAGCTGTTTTTT,CASTQRRGGNTGELFF
TRBJ2-1,-,TRBV6-1,TRBD2,TGTGCCAGCAGTGAAGGGCTAGCGGGGGCCTCCTACAATGAGCAGTTCTTC,CASSEGLAGASYNEQFF
TRBJ2-7,few,TRBV5-1,-,TGCGCCAGCAGCTTGGATAGGAGGGGTCACTCCTACGAGCAGTACTTC,CASSLDRRGHSYEQYF
TRBJ2-3,-,TRBV24-1,-,TGTGCCACCAGTGACCGATACCGCACAGATACGCAGTATTTT,CATSDRYRTDTQYF
TRBJ2-2,-,TRBV5-1,TRBD2,TGCGCCAGCAGCTCGGCGAGCGGGGGGGCCCTGACCGGGGAGCTGTTTTTT,CASSSASGGALTGELFF
TRBJ2-1,few,TRBV6-1,-,TGTGCCAGCAGACCCTCTCCCGGAGGGCAGTTCTTC,CASRPSPGGQFF
TRBJ2-3,many,TRBV12-3/TRBV12-4,-,TGTGCCAGCACCCACGGCGAAGATACGCAGTATTTT,CASTHGEDTQYF
TRBJ2-2,many,TRBV20-1,-,TGCAGTGCGTCGGGCGGGTTCGGTGCCGGGGAGCTGTTTTTT,CSASGGFGAGELFF
TRBJ2-3,-,TRBV9,TRBD2,TGTGCCAGCAGCGTAGAGGGGACTAGCGGAAACACAGATACGCAGTATTTT,CASSVEGTSGNTDTQYF
TRBJ2-7,-,TRBV7-9,TRBD2,TGTGCCAGCAGCCGAAGGACTAGCGGAAACTACGAGCAGTACTTC,CASSRRTSGNYEQYF
TRBJ1-1,few,TRBV29-1,-,TGCAGCGGTCAGGGGATGACTGAAGCTTTCTTT,CSGQGMTEAFF
TRBJ2-7,-,TRBV9,TRBD1,TGTGCCAGCAGCCCGACGACAGGGCTCAACGAGCAGTACTTC,CASSPTTGLNEQYF
TRBJ2-7,few,TRBV6-5,-,TGTGCCAGCGGAGCAGGGTGGCACGAGCAGTACTTC,CASGAGWHEQYF
TRBJ2-1,-,TRBV24-1,-,TGTGCCACCAGTGACCCTCGGGGGCGGTACAATGAGCAGTTCTTC,CATSDPRGRYNEQFF
TRBJ2-3,few,TRBV5-8,TRBD2,TGTGCCAGCAGCTTACCTAGCGGGAGAGGGGAGGATACGCAGTATTTT,CASSLPSGRGEDTQYF
TRBJ2-1,many,TRBV2,TRBD2,TGTGCCAGCAGTGAGTCGGGGGGAGTCTCCTACAATGAGCAGTTCTTC,CASSESGGVSYNEQFF
TRBJ2-3,few,TRBV7-9,-,TGTGCCAGCAGCTCCGGCGGTCGGGTAGTCACAGATACGCAGTATTTT,CASSSGGRVVTDTQYF
TRBJ1-1,-,TRBV7-9,-,TGTGCCAGCAGCTTAGCCAGGGGCCTTGAACCTTTCTTT,CASSLARGLEPFF
TRBJ2-7,few,TRBV10-3,-,TGTGCCACCAGGGGCCTGAACGTATACGAGCAGTACTTC,CATRGLNVYEQYF
TRBJ1-1,few,TRBV7-9,-,TGTGCCAGCAGGTTGGGATTCGGGTTGACTGAAGCTTTCTTT,CASRLGFGLTEAFF
TRBJ2-2,many,TRBV5-1,-,TGCGCCAGCAGCTTGGACCGTGCGAACACCGGGGAGCTGTTTTTT,CASSLDRANTGELFF
TRBJ2-7,few,TRBV6-6,TRBD1,TGTGCCAGCACCAAACAACCAGGGGGCGAGCAGTACTTC,CASTKQPGGEQYF
TRBJ2-3,-,TRBV7-2,TRBD2,TGTGCCAGCAGCTTAGGGCTGCTAGCGGGAGCAGATACGCAGTATTTT,CASSLGLLAGADTQYF
TRBJ2-1,-,TRBV2,-,TGTGCCAGCAGTGGGAGTGGCCGGGCAGGGCTAAACAATGAGCAGTTCTTC,CASSGSGRAGLNNEQFF
TRBJ2-7,-,TRBV5-1,-,TGCGCCAGCAGCTTGAACAGGGAATACGAGCAGTACTTC,CASSLNREYEQYF
TRBJ2-1,few,TRBV3-1,-,TGTGCCAGCAGCCCCCCCCAGCTGGGTGAGCAGTTCTTC,CASSPPQLGEQFF
TRBJ2-1,few,TRBV20-1,-,TGCAGTGCTAGAGGGCGTGGGACCTCCTACAATGAGCAGTTCTTC,CSARGRGTSYNEQFF
TRBJ2-1,-,TRBV7-2,TRBD2,TGTGCCAGCAGCTCGGGCGGGAGGCCTGAGCAGTTCTTC,CASSSGGRPEQFF
TRBJ2-1,-,TRBV6-1,TRBD1,TGTGCCAGCAGCTCACAGGGGGCGTGGGATGAGCAGTTCTTC,CASSSQGAWDEQFF
TRBJ2-5,-,TRBV21-1,-,TGTGCCAGCACCCCTCCCTCGAAGGGGGCTCAAGAGACCCAGTACTTC,CASTPPSKGAQETQYF
TRBJ2-1,-,TRBV7-8,-,TGTGCCAGCAGCTTAGTAAGTCGGATCTCCTACAATGAGCAGTTCTTC,CASSLVSRISYNEQFF
TRBJ1-5,few,TRBV20-1,-,TGCAGTGCTAGAGATGGGGGAAGCAATCAGCCCCAGCATTTT,CSARDGGSNQPQHF
TRBJ1-2,-,TRBV6-1,-,TGTGCCAGAGGCCCGAGGGTCTCTCATGGCTACACCTTC,CARGPRVSHGYTF
TRBJ2-7,few,TRBV7-2,TRBD2,TGTGCCAGCAGCTTCTGGACTAGCGGGAGTGGCGAGCAGTACTTC,CASSFWTSGSGEQYF
TRBJ1-4,few,TRBV20-1,TRBD1,TGCAGTGCTAGAGATGGACAGGGTGGGGAAAAACTGTTTTTT,CSARDGQGGEKLFF
TRBJ2-4,few,TRBV7-2,-,TGTGCCAGCAGCTTTACCGGCCTGGCGAACATTCAGTACTTC,CASSFTGLANIQYF
TRBJ1-4,-,TRBV7-8,TRBD1,TGTGCCACCCGGGACAGGGCTCGTGAAAAACTGTTTTTT,CATRDRAREKLFF
TRBJ1-1,-,TRBV6-1,-,TGTGCCAGCACCCCCGACTGGGTCACTGAAGCTTTCTTT,CASTPDWVTEAFF
TRBJ2-1,-,TRBV20-1,TRBD1,TGCAGTGCTACCACAGGGGGCGACCACAATGAGCAGTTCTTC,CSATTGGDHNEQFF
TRBJ2-3,few,TRBV15,TRBD1,TGTGCCACCAGCAGCCGGGACAGAGATACGCAGTATTTT,CATSSRDRDTQYF
TRBJ2-7,many,TRBV6-1,-,TGTGCCAGCAGTCGTAAGGGAGCTGAGTACTACGAGCAGTACTTC,CASSRKGAEYYEQYF
TRBJ2-1,-,TRBV20-1,TRBD2,TGCAGTGCTAGGGGGACTAGCGGGACCTTTAATGAGCAGTTCTTC,CSARGTSGTFNEQFF
TRBJ2-7,-,TRBV11-3,-,TGTGCCAGCAGCTTAATTGGGGGAAAATCCTACGAGCAGTACTTC,CASSLIGGKSYEQYF
TRBJ2-7,-,TRBV20-1,-,TGCAGTGCTAGTAGGCTGGGGCTGGCCGAGCAGTACTTC,CSASRLGLAEQYF
TRBJ1-4,-,TRBV15,-,TGTGCCACCAGTCGCGGGCCCAATGAAAAACTGTTTTTT,CATSRGPNEKLFF
TRBJ1-2,few,TRBV29-1,-,TGCAGCGTTGGGAACCCGGGACCGGAATACTATGGCTACACCTTC,CSVGNPGPEYYGYTF
TRBJ1-1,-,TRBV7-2,TRBD1,TGTGCCAGCAGCTCTCAGGGGGCTGGAACGACTGAAGCTTTCTTT,CASSSQGAGTTEAFF
TRBJ1-5,-,TRBV10-2,-,TGCGCCAGCAGTGAGTCGTCCCGCGATCAGCCCCAGCATTTT,CASSESSRDQPQHF
TRBJ1-4,-,TRBV27,-,TGTGCCAGCAGATGGACATCAACTAATGAAAAACTGTTTTTT,CASRWTSTNEKLFF
TRBJ2-1,many,TRBV5-5,-,TGTGCCAGCAGCGGATTTTACAATGAGCAGTTCTTC,CASSGFYNEQFF
TRBJ2-2,-,TRBV29-1,-,TGCAGCGTTGTACCCAGAAACACCGGGGAGCTGTTTTTT,CSVVPRNTGELFF
TRBJ2-3,many,TRBV12-3/TRBV12-4,TRBD2,TGTGCCAGCACGGGACTAGACGACACAGATACGCAGTATTTT,CASTGLDDTDTQYF
TRBJ2-7,few,TRBV5-1,TRBD1,TGCGCCAGCAGCCAGCCAGTACGGGACAGTTTCTCCTACGAGCAGTACTTC,CASSQPVRDSFSYEQYF
TRBJ2-3,few,TRBV5-1,TRBD1,TGCGCCAGCAGCTTGCCGTCGACAGGGCTGGTCGCAGATACGCAGTATTTT,CASSLPSTGLVADTQYF
TRBJ2-3,few,TRBV7-7,TRBD2,TGTGCCAGCAGCTTATCTATTAGCGGGAGAGGAGAAGATACGCAGTATTTT,CASSLSISGRGEDTQYF
TRBJ1-2,few,TRBV11-2,-,TGTGCCAGCAGCTTAGGGCAGGGTGCAGCTAACTATGGCTACACCTTC,CASSLGQGAANYGYTF